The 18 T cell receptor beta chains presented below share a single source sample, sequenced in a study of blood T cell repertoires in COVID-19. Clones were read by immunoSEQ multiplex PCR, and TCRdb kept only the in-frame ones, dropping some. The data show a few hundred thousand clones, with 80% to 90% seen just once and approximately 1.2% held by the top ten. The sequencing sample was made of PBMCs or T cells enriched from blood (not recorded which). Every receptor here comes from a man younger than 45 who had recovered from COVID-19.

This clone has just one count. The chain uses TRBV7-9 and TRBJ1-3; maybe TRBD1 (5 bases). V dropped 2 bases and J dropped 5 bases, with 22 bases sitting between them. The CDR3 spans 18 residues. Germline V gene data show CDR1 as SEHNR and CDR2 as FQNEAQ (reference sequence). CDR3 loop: CASSLFQGGEYSRNTIYF. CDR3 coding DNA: TGTGCCAGCAGCTTATTCCAGGGTGGCGAGTATTCTCGAAACACCATATATTTT.

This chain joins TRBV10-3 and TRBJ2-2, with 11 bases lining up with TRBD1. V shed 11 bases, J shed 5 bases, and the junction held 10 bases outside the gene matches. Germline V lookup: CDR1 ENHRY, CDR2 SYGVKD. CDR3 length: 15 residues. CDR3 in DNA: TGTGCCTCCAGGAGGGGACAGGGGGGAACCGGGGAGCTGTTTTTT. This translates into CASRRGQGGTGELFF.

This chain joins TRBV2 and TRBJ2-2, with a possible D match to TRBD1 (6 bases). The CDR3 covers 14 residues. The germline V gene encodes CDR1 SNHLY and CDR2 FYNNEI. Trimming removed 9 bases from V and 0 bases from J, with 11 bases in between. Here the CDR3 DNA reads TGTGCCAGTACCGGGACAACGAACACCGGGGAGCTGTTTTTT. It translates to CASTGTTNTGELFF.

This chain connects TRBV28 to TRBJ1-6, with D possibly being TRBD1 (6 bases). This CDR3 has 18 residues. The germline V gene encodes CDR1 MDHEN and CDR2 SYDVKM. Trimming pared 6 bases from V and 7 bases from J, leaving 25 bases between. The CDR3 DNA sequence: TGTGCCAGCAGCTGGGGGCAATCCACAGGGCCTGGGAATTCACCCCTCCACTTT. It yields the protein CASSWGQSTGPGNSPLHF.

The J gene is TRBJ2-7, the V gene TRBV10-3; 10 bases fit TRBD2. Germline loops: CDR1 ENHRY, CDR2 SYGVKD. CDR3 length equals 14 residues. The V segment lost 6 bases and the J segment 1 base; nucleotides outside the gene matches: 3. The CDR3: CAISRTSGSYEQYF. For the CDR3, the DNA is TGTGCCATCAGCCGGACTAGCGGTTCCTACGAGCAGTACTTC.

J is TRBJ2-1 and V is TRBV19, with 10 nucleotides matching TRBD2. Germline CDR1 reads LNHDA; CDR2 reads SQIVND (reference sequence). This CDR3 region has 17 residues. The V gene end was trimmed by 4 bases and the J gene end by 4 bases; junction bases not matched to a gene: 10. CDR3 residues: CASSTTGPSGGYNEQFF. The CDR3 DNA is TGTGCCAGTAGTACCACTGGCCCTAGCGGGGGTTACAATGAGCAGTTCTTC.

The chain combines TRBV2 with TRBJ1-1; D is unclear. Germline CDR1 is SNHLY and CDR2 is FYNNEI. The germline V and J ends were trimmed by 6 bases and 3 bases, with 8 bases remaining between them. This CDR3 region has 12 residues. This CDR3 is CASSLWHTEAFF. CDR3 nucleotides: TGTGCCAGCAGCCTCTGGCACACTGAAGCTTTCTTT.

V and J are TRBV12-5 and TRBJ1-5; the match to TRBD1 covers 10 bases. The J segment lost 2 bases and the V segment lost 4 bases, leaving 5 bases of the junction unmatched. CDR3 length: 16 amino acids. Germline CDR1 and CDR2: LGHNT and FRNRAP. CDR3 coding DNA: TGTGCTAGTGGTTGGACCGGGACAGGGGGCAATCAGCCCCAGCATTTT. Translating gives CASGWTGTGGNQPQHF.

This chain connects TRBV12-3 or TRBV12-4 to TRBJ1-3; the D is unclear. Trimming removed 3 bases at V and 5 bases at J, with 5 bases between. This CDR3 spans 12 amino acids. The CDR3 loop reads CASSLERNTIYF. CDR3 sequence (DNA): TGTGCCAGCAGTTTGGAGCGAAACACCATATATTTT.

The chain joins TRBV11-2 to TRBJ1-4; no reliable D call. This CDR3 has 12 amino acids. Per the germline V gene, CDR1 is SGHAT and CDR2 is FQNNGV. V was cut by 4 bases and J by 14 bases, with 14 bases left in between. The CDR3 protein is CASSSNGGILFF. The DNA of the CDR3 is TGTGCCAGCAGCTCAAACGGCGGTATCCTGTTTTTT.

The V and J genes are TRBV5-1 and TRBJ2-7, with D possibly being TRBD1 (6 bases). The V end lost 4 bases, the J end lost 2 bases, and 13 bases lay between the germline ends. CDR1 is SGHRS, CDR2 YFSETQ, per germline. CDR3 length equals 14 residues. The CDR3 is CASSVRTDTYEQYF. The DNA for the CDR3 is TGCGCCAGCAGCGTACGGACAGATACCTACGAGCAGTACTTC. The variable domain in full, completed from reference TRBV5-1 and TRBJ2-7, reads KAGVTQTPRYLIKTRGQQVTLSCSPISGHRSVSWYQQTPGQGLQFLFEYFSETQRNKGNFPGRFSGRQFSNSRSEMNVSTLELGDSALYLCASSVRTDTYEQYFGPGTRLTVT.

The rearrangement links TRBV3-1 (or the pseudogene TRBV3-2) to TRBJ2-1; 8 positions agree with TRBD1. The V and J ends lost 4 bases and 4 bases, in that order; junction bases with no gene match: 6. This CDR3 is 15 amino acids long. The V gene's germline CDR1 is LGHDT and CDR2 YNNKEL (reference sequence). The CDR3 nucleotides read TGTGCCAGCAGCCGGGGAACAGGGGGTTACAATGAGCAGTTCTTC. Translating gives CASSRGTGGYNEQFF.

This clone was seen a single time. The CDR3 DNA reads as TGTGCCTGGAGCCGGGGAGGGAATGAGCAGTTCTTC. As protein: CAWSRGGNEQFF. The chain couples TRBV30 to TRBJ2-1; 7 bases map to TRBD2. Per germline, CDR1 GTSNPN and CDR2 SVGIG (reference sequence). V lost 3 bases and J lost 7; bases outside the gene matches: 3. The CDR3 runs to 12 residues.

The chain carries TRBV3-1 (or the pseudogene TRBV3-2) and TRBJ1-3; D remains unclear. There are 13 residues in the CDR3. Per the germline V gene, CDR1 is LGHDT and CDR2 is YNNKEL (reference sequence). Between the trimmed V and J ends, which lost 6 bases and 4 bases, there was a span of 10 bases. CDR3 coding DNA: TGTGCCAGCAGTTCTACGAGGGGAAACACCATATATTTT. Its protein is CASSSTRGNTIYF.

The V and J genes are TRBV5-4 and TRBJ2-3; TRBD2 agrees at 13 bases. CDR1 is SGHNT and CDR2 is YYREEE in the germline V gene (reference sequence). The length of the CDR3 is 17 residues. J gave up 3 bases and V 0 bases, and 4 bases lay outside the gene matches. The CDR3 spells CASSLALAGGGTDTQYF. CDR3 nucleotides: TGTGCCAGCAGCTTGGCACTAGCGGGAGGGGGAACAGATACGCAGTATTTT. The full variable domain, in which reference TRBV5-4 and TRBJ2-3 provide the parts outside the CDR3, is ETGVTQSPTHLIKTRGQQVTLRCSSQSGHNTVSWYQQALGQGPQFIFQYYREEENGRGNFPPRFSGLQFPNYSSELNVNALELDDSALYLCASSLALAGGGTDTQYFGPGTRLTVL.

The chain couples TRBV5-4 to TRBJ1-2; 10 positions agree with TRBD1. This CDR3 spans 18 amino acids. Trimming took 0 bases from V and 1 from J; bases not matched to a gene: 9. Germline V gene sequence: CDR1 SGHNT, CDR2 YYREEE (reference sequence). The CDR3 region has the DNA TGTGCCAGCAGCTTGGTTCCGGGACAGGGGAATTATAACTATGGCTACACCTTC. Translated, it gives CASSLVPGQGNYNYGYTF.

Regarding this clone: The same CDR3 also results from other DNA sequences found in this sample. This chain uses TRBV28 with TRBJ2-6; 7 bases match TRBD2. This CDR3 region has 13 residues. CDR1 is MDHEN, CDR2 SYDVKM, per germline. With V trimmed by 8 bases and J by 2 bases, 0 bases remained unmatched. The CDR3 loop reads CASRGAGANVLTF. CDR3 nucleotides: TGTGCCAGCCGGGGGGCTGGGGCCAACGTCCTGACTTTC.

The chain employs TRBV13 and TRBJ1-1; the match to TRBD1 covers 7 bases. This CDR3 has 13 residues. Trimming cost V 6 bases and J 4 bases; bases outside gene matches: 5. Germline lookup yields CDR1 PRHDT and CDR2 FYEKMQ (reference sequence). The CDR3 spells CASRMTGPTEAFF. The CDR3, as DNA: TGTGCCAGCAGAATGACAGGGCCCACTGAAGCTTTCTTT.